The 7 T cell receptor beta chains below were found in one sample sequenced in a study of T cells in Graves' hyperthyroidism and ophthalmopathy. TCR beta CDR3 regions were amplified from RNA. RT-PCR in the first round (using the HTBI primer set) targeted the TCR CDR3. TCRdb re-derived calls from the multiplex PCR reads in MiXCR, one entry per CDR3 protein. The sample yields 800,000 or so distinct CDR3 sequences, about two fifths seen once. Material: blood. The source is a man between 18 and 29 years old with Graves' hyperthyroidism.

The chain couples TRBV7-8 to TRBJ1-3, with 7 positions matching TRBD1. CDR1 and CDR2 (germline): SGHVS, FQNEAQ. The V segment lost 1 base and the J segment 7 bases; nucleotides outside the gene matches: 4. The CDR3 runs 14 residues. CDR3: CASSLGPGGNTIYF. For the CDR3, the DNA is TGTGCCAGCAGCTTAGGCCCAGGGGGTAACACCATATATTTT.

In its sample, this clonotype was seen many times. J is TRBJ1-1 and V is TRBV7-9; D uncertain. Germline V gene sequence: CDR1 SEHNR, CDR2 FQNEAQ (reference sequence). This CDR3 spans 14 amino acids. V was clipped by 6 bases and J by 3 bases, with 14 bases between them. The CDR3 region is CASSRTRRDTEAFF. CDR3 DNA sequence: TGTGCCAGCAGTCGTACAAGGAGAGACACTGAAGCTTTCTTT.

There are a few counts of this clonotype. The genes are TRBV11-1 and TRBJ2-7; TRBD2 matches 7 bases. The V gene end was trimmed by 3 bases and the J gene end by 0 bases; junction bases not matched to a gene: 2. Germline CDR1 reads SGHAT; CDR2 reads FQDESV (reference sequence). This CDR3 comprises 14 residues. The CDR3: CASSFSGVSYEQYF. The CDR3 DNA is TGTGCCAGCAGCTTCAGCGGGGTCTCCTACGAGCAGTACTTC.

This clonotype was picked up one time. The chain couples TRBV29-1 to TRBJ2-5; D ambiguous. Trimming took 7 bases from V and 5 from J, leaving 17 bases between them. The CDR3 consists of 13 residues. Germline V gene data show CDR1 as SQVTM and CDR2 as ANQGSEA. The CDR3 bases are TGCAGCGCAGCCGCTGGGCCTCGGGAGACCCAGTACTTC. Translation: CSAAAGPRETQYF.

This clonotype showed up many times. This rearrangement joins TRBV29-1 to TRBJ1-1, with TRBD1 as a possible D gene (6 bases). Germline loops: CDR1 SQVTM, CDR2 ANQGSEA. Trimming left V 4 bases short and J 0 bases short, with 9 bases between. The CDR3 extends over 13 amino acids. In DNA, the CDR3 is TGCAGCGTTGCCAGGGGCCTGAACACTGAAGCTTTCTTT. Translation gives CSVARGLNTEAFF.

With respect to this clonotype: Given a much more abundant clone one base away, this may be a read error. This CDR3 is missing its conserved last phenylalanine or tryptophan, likely due to a read error. J is TRBJ1-5 and V is TRBV14; D remains unclear. This CDR3 is built from 11 residues. In germline, CDR1 is SGHDN, CDR2 FVKESK. Trimming left V 5 bases short and J 3 bases short, with 2 bases between. The CDR3 sequence is CASSFNQPQHL. The CDR3, as DNA: TGTGCCAGCAGCTTCAATCAGCCCCAGCATCTT.

This chain uses TRBV5-1 with TRBJ1-1, with D possibly TRBD1 on 5 matching bases. CDR3 length equals 13 residues. The V gene's germline CDR1 is SGHRS and CDR2 YFSETQ. V was trimmed by 4 bases and J by 5 bases, leaving 12 bases between them. CDR3 protein: CASSGAAVTEAFF. CDR3 nucleotide sequence: TGCGCCAGCAGCGGGGCCGCAGTTACTGAAGCTTTCTTT.